This note documents a single TCR beta chain sequence. Membership in each cohort depended on participant-reported clinical history. The CDR3 length is 14 residues. Germline V lookup: CDR1 LGHDT, CDR2 YNNKEL (reference sequence). The V end lost 3 bases, the J end lost 4 bases, and 13 bases lay between the germline ends. This entry is derived from a study of blood T cell repertoires in COVID-19. In the study's own analysis: Reference gene primer amplification gave estimated nucleated cell counts. Libraries were prepared by immunoSEQ multiplex PCR; TCRdb keeps only in-frame clonotypes and omits some of them. D and trimming were read from the DNA, whereas the V and J calls and clone size are those reported in that table. This repertoire shows a few hundred thousand clones, about 90% found once; its top ten account for roughly 1%.

J is TRBJ2-7 and V is TRBV3-1 (or the pseudogene TRBV3-2); D unclear. The origin of this receptor is a woman in her twenties or thirties who had recovered from COVID-19. Sequenced input: PBMCs or T cells enriched from blood (not recorded which). The CDR3: CASSHLGEVYEQYF. The CDR3 DNA follows: TGTGCCAGCAGCCATCTAGGAGAAGTATACGAGCAGTACTTC.